These 26 T cell receptor beta chains were all obtained from the same sample, sequenced in a study of T cells expressing NK-cell markers (dated by TCRdb to 2018 to 2020). Libraries were made using 5' RACE. The sequencer was an Illumina HiSeq 2000. TCRdb reprocessed the reads, and each CDR3 protein sequence is entered once, without DNA. This sample's table lists approximately 420,000 distinct CDR3 sequences. Jointly, the top ten make up approximately 12% of the sample. Sequenced input: blood T cells: a sorted CD56 or NKG2C T cell subset, CD4+ or CD8+ T cells, or bulk PBMC T cells (not recorded which). The receptors were sampled from a woman aged 50 to 65 in good health. Donor details come from another sample of the same person, matched by shared clones.

The chain is built from TRBV10-1 and TRBJ2-2. The CDR3 is 16 residues long. Germline assignment: CDR1 WNHNN and CDR2 SYGVQD (reference sequence). CDR3 protein: CASSESLGWNTGELFF.

The chain is built from TRBV5-1 and TRBJ2-1; TCRdb's D call, TRBD1, is unchecked because there is no DNA. Germline V lookup: CDR1 SGHRS, CDR2 YFSETQ. The CDR3 extends over 15 amino acids. The CDR3 region is CASSLGDRDYNEQFF.

J is TRBJ2-3 and V is TRBV24-1; TCRdb's assignment of TRBD2 cannot be checked, as there is no DNA. This CDR3 has 16 amino acids. Germline V gene sequence: CDR1 KGHDR, CDR2 SFDVKD. The CDR3 protein is CATSDLRREGLNTQYF.

J is TRBJ1-4 and V is TRBV29-1. CDR1 is SQVTM, CDR2 ANQGSEA, per germline. This CDR3 is built from 12 residues. The CDR3 protein is CSVQASGEKLFF.

V and J are TRBV14 and TRBJ2-1; TCRdb indicates TRBD2, and absent DNA this call remains unverified. CDR3 length: 16 amino acids. The V gene's germline CDR1 is SGHDN and CDR2 FVKESK. The CDR3 loop reads CASSQAGLAGLNEQFF.

The V and J genes are TRBV10-3 and TRBJ2-3. Germline V gene lookup returns CDR1 ENHRY and CDR2 SYGVKD. This CDR3 has 14 residues. The CDR3 protein is CAISESVFTDTQYF.

The gene calls are TRBV7-3 and TRBJ2-7. The CDR3 contains 13 residues. CDR1 SGHTA and CDR2 FQGTGA come from the germline V gene. CDR3 in amino acids: CASSLPSESEQYF.

The J gene is TRBJ1-2, the V gene TRBV12-5; the TCRdb call, TRBD1, lacks DNA for checking. The germline V gene encodes CDR1 LGHNT and CDR2 FRNRAP. The CDR3 extends over 14 amino acids. CDR3 sequence reads: CASGLRDRSIGYTF. The full variable domain, with the rest looked up from reference TRBV12-5 and TRBJ1-2, is DARVTQTPRHKVTEMGQEVTMRCQPILGHNTVFWYRQTMMQGLELLAYFRNRAPLDDSGMPKDRFSAEMPDATLATLKIQPSEPRDSAVYFCASGLRDRSIGYTFGSGTRLTVV.

J is TRBJ1-2 and V is TRBV7-9; checking the TCRdb D call of TRBD1 is not possible without DNA. The CDR3 consists of 13 residues. Germline-derived CDR1 and CDR2 are SEHNR and FQNEAQ (reference sequence). The CDR3 sequence: CASSLGGQAGYTF.

This rearrangement joins TRBV30 to TRBJ1-4; no DNA is available, so the TRBD1 call from TCRdb remains unchecked. Germline assignment: CDR1 GTSNPN and CDR2 SVGIG (reference sequence). The CDR3 has 16 residues. The chain's CDR3 is CAWSPFNGQGREKLFF.

This chain connects TRBV6-6 to TRBJ2-5; checking the TCRdb D call of TRBD1 is not possible without DNA. The CDR3 runs to 15 residues. Germline V lookup: CDR1 MNHNY, CDR2 SVGAGI (reference sequence). CDR3 in amino acids: CASSYVGAEKETQYF.

The chain recombines TRBV4-1 with TRBJ2-2; checking the TCRdb D call of TRBD2 is not possible without DNA. CDR3 length: 16 amino acids. CDR1 is MGHRA, CDR2 YSYEKL, per germline. The CDR3 protein is CASRPLTSVNTGELFF.

The chain uses TRBV27 and TRBJ2-1. The CDR3 sequence is 16 residues long. Germline V gene sequence: CDR1 MNHEY, CDR2 SMNVEV (reference sequence). The CDR3 sequence: CASHSSGGSSYNEQFF.

The genes are TRBV24-1 and TRBJ2-1; no DNA is available, so the TRBD1 call from TCRdb remains unchecked. The CDR3 contains 12 residues. CDR1 is KGHDR and CDR2 is SFDVKD in the germline V gene. Here the CDR3 reads CATGTGMDEQFF.

The V gene is TRBV11-1, the J gene TRBJ2-1; the D call of TRBD2 rests on TCRdb alone, since no DNA is present to check it. Per the germline V gene, CDR1 is SGHAT and CDR2 is FQDESV (reference sequence). The CDR3 spans 14 residues. This chain's CDR3 is CASSPRTSLGEQFF. The full variable domain, with the rest looked up from reference TRBV11-1 and TRBJ2-1, is EAEVAQSPRYKITEKSQAVAFWCDPISGHATLYWYRQILGQGPELLVQFQDESVVDDSQLPKDRFSAERLKGVDSTLKIQPAELGDSAMYLCASSPRTSLGEQFFGPGTRLTVL.

The gene calls are TRBV29-1 and TRBJ2-1; no DNA is available, so the TRBD2 call from TCRdb remains unchecked. The CDR3 length is 11 residues. Germline V gene sequence: CDR1 SQVTM, CDR2 ANQGSEA. The chain's CDR3 is CSTRTTDEQFF.

The CDR3 sequence is CAISASMDRGTTNYGYTF. This sequence joins TRBV10-3 and TRBJ1-2; TCRdb outputs TRBD1, but without DNA this stays unchecked. Germline V gene lookup returns CDR1 ENHRY and CDR2 SYGVKD. CDR3 length: 18 amino acids.

The chain couples TRBV30 to TRBJ2-2; TCRdb reports TRBD2, a call that lacks DNA to check it against. The CDR3 consists of 15 residues. Germline CDR1 is GTSNPN and CDR2 is SVGIG (reference sequence). CDR3 amino acids: CAWTRTGTRNGELFF.

The V and J genes are TRBV28 and TRBJ2-3; the TRBD2 assignment by TCRdb is unverifiable without DNA. Germline CDR1 MDHEN, CDR2 SYDVKM. The CDR3 covers 15 residues. The CDR3 spells CASTLSGASTDTQYF. Using reference TRBV28 and TRBJ2-3 for the parts outside the CDR3, the full variable domain is DVKVTQSSRYLVKRTGEKVFLECVQDMDHENMFWYRQDPGLGLRLIYFSYDVKMKEKGDIPEGYSVSREKKERFSLILESASTNQTSMYLCASTLSGASTDTQYFGPGTRLTVL.

The rearrangement uses TRBV5-1 and TRBJ2-7. Germline CDR1 is SGHRS and CDR2 is YFSETQ. The CDR3 has 14 amino acids. CDR3 sequence reads: CASSFGDGDYEQYF.

The genes are TRBV5-1 and TRBJ2-1; checking the TCRdb D call of TRBD2 is not possible without DNA. The CDR3 is 16 residues long. Germline CDR1 SGHRS, CDR2 YFSETQ. The CDR3 here is CASSFFAPTSGGEQFF.

The chain is built from TRBV5-1 and TRBJ2-1; with no DNA, the TCRdb D assignment of TRBD1 cannot be verified. CDR1 and CDR2 from the germline V gene are SGHRS and YFSETQ. This CDR3 comprises 15 residues. The CDR3 is CASSLRGGAGNEQFF. Using reference TRBV5-1 and TRBJ2-1 for the parts outside the CDR3, the full variable domain is KAGVTQTPRYLIKTRGQQVTLSCSPISGHRSVSWYQQTPGQGLQFLFEYFSETQRNKGNFPGRFSGRQFSNSRSEMNVSTLELGDSALYLCASSLRGGAGNEQFFGPGTRLTVL.

This sequence joins TRBV6-6 and TRBJ2-2; the D call from TCRdb, TRBD1, cannot be confirmed without DNA. CDR1 and CDR2 (germline): MNHNY, SVGAGI (reference sequence). The length of the CDR3 is 11 residues. CDR3 loop: CASRGGGELFF.

The chain recombines TRBV20-1 with TRBJ1-1. CDR3 length: 14 amino acids. Germline CDR1 DFQATT, CDR2 SNEGSKA (reference sequence). This chain's CDR3 is CSALAPYMNTEAFF.

The chain uses TRBV24-1 and TRBJ2-1; absent DNA, TCRdb's TRBD1 call cannot be checked. The CDR3 length is 15 residues. CDR1 and CDR2 (germline): KGHDR, SFDVKD. The chain's CDR3 is CATSDPVAQVNEQFF.

The rearrangement links TRBV3-1 to TRBJ2-2. This CDR3 is 16 amino acids long. The V gene's germline CDR1 is LGHDT and CDR2 YNNKEL (reference sequence). CDR3 protein: CASSQVLRVSTGELFF.